This T cell receptor (beta chain) was recorded in a study of memory CD4+ T cells and cytomegalovirus serostatus. About the study: Of the healthy Belgian adults, nine or ten were CMV seropositive and 20 to 30 seronegative.

Single viable CD3+CD4+CD8-CD45RO+ cells were sorted as the memory CD4+ T cells. Germline V CDR1 and CDR2: KGHSH, LQKENI. CDR3 length: 13 residues. Trimming removed 4 bases at V and 5 bases at J, with 8 bases between. Generated by immunoSEQ multiplex PCR, the TCRdb table keeps only in-frame clones and is missing some. Counted here are 40,000 to 45,000 clones, around 79% occurring once; the ten biggest clones make up about 0.79%. The chain combines TRBV18 with TRBJ1-4; tentative D call: TRBD1 (5 bases). This TCR was sampled from an adult in good health and CMV-seronegative. Sample: memory CD4+ T cells from blood. CDR3 residues: CASSRTQNEKLFF. CDR3 in DNA: TGTGCCAGCTCACGGACACAGAATGAAAAACTGTTTTTT.